What follows is one T cell receptor (beta chain) and its context. Its antigen is not identified. Both TRBC1 and TRBC2 were covered by a beta constant-region primer of two equimolar oligonucleotides. A 12-nucleotide UMI and the SP2 primer were added to the cDNA 3' end by oligonucleotide ligation. TCRdb analysed the UMI-ligation and nested PCR reads with MiXCR anew, one entry per CDR3 protein. The table records some 150,000 distinct CDR3 sequences, about a sixth of them present only once. This record belongs to a study of naive and memory T cell subsets. The V gene's germline CDR1 is ENHRY and CDR2 SYGVKD. J was trimmed by 5 bases and V by 11 bases; bases with no gene match: 12. This CDR3 contains 13 residues. Study results and caveats: Naive repertoires, especially CD8, held a few larger clonotypes, possibly memory cells re-expressing CD45RA. Over 95% of naive TCR sequences appeared only once, unlike memory subsets. Diversity fell and Gini index rose from naive through CM, EM, EMRA.

The receptor was isolated from a human donor in good health. The sequencing sample was made of naive CD4+ T cells from blood. The chain recombines TRBV10-3 with TRBJ2-7, with 7 bases aligning to TRBD1. CDR3: CAVRGPPGDEQYF. The CDR3 region has the DNA TGTGCCGTGAGGGGGCCCCCAGGAGACGAGCAGTACTTC.